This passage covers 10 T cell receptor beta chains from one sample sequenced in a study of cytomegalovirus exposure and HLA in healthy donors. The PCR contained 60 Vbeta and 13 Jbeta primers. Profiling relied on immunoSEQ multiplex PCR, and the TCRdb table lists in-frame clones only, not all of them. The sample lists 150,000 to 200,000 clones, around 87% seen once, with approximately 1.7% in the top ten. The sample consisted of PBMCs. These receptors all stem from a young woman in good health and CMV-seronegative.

The CDR3 region has the DNA TGTGCCAGTGAGAGGAGTGGAGCCAAAAACATTCAGTACTTC. It codes for CASERSGAKNIQYF. The chain couples TRBV28 to TRBJ2-4; D is ambiguous. Looked up from germline, CDR1 is MDHEN and CDR2 is SYDVKM. This CDR3 comprises 14 residues. The ends were cut back, 9 bases at V and 0 bases at J, with 12 bases in the middle. The whole variable domain, filled in from reference TRBV28 and TRBJ2-4, reads DVKVTQSSRYLVKRTGEKVFLECVQDMDHENMFWYRQDPGLGLRLIYFSYDVKMKEKGDIPEGYSVSREKKERFSLILESASTNQTSMYLCASERSGAKNIQYFGAGTRLSVL.

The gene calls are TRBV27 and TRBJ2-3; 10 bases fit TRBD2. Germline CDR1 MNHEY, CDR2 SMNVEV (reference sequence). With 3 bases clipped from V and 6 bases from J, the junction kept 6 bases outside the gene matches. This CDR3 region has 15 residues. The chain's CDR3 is CASSFLTSGPDTQYF. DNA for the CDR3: TGTGCCAGCAGTTTCCTGACTAGCGGGCCGGATACGCAGTATTTT.

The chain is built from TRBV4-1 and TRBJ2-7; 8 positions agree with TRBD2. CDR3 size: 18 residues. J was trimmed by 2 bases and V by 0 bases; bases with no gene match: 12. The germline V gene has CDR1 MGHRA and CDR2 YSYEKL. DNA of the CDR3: TGCGCCAGCAGCCAAGATCCCTCCTACGGGAGGGCAACCTACGAGCAGTACTTC. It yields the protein CASSQDPSYGRATYEQYF.

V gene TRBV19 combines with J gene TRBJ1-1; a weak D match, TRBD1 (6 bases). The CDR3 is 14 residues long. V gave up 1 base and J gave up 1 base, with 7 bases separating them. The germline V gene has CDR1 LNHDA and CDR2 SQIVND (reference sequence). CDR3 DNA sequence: TGTGCCAGTAGTATAGGGGGGCCGAACACTGAAGCTTTCTTT. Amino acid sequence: CASSIGGPNTEAFF.

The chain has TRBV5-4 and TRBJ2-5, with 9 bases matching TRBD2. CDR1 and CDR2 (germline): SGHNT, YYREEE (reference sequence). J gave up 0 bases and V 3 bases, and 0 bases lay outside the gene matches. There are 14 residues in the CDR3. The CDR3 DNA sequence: TGTGCCAGCAGCTGGACTAGCGACCAAGAGACCCAGTACTTC. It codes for CASSWTSDQETQYF.

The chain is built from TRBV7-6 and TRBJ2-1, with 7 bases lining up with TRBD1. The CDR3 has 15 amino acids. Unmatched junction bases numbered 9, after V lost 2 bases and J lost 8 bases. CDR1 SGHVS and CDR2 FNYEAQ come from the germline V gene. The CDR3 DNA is TGTGCCAGCAGCTTAAGGACAGGCCTCGCTGATGAGCAGTTCTTC. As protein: CASSLRTGLADEQFF.

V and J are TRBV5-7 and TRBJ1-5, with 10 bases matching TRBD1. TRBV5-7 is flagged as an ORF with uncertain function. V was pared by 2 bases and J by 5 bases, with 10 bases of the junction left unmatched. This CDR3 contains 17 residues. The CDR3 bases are TGTGCCAGCAGCTTAAAACTTGACAGGGGGCGTGATCAGCCCCAGCATTTT. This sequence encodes CASSLKLDRGRDQPQHF.

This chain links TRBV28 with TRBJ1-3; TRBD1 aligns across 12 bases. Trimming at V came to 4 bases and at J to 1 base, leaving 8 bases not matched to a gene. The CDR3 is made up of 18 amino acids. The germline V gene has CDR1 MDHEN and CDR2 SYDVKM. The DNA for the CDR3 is TGTGCCAGCAGTTCGCCCGGGACAGGGGGCCGATCTGGAAACACCATATATTTT. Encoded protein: CASSSPGTGGRSGNTIYF. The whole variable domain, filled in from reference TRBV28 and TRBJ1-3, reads DVKVTQSSRYLVKRTGEKVFLECVQDMDHENMFWYRQDPGLGLRLIYFSYDVKMKEKGDIPEGYSVSREKKERFSLILESASTNQTSMYLCASSSPGTGGRSGNTIYFGEGSWLTVV.

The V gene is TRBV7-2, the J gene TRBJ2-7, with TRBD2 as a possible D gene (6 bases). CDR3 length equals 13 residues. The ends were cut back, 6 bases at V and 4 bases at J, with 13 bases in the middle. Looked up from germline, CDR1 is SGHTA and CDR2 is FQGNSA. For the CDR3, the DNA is TGTGCCAGCAGTTTGCCTAGCGTGTACGAGCAGTACTTC. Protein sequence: CASSLPSVYEQYF.

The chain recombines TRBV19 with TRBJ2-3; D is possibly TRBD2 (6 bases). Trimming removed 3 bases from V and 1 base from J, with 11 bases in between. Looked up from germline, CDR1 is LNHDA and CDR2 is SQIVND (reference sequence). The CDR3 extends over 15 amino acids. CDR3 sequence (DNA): TGTGCCAGTAGTATGAGGCGGGAACGCACAGATACGCAGTATTTT. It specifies CASSMRRERTDTQYF.